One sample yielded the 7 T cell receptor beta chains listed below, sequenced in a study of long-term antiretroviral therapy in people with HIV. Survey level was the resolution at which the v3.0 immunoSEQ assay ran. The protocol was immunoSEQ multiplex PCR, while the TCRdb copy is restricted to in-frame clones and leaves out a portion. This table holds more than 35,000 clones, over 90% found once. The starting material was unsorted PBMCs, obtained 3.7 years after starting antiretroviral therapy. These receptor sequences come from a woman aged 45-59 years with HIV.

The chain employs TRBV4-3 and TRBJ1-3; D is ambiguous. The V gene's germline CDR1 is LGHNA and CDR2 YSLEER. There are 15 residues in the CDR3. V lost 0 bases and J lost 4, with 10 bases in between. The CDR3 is CASSQDRGNGNTIYF. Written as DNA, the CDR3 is TGCGCCAGCAGCCAAGATCGAGGGAACGGAAACACCATATATTTT.

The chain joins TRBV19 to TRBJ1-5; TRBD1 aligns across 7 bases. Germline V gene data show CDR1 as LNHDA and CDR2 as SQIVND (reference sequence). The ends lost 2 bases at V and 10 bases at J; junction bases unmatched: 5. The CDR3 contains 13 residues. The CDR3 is CASSIYRDSPQHF. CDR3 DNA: TGTGCCAGTAGTATATACCGGGACAGCCCCCAGCATTTT.

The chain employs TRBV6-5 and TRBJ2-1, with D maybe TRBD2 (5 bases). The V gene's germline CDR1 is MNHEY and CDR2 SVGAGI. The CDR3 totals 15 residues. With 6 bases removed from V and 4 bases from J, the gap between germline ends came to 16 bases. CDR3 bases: TGTGCCAGCAGCCGGATTAGCGTCGGGTACAATGAGCAGTTCTTC. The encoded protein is CASSRISVGYNEQFF.

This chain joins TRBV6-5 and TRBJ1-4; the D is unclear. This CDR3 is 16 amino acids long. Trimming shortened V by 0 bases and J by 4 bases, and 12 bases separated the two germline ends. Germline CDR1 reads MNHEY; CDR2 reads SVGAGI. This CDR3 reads CASSYSIIGGNEKLFF. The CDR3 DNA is TGTGCCAGCAGTTACTCGATCATCGGAGGTAATGAAAAACTGTTTTTT.

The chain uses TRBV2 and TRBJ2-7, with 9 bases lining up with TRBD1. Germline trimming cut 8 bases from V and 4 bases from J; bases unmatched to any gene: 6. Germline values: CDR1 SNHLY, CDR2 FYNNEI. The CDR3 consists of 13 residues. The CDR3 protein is CASLMTGGYEQYF. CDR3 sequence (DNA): TGTGCCAGCCTCATGACAGGGGGATACGAGCAGTACTTC.

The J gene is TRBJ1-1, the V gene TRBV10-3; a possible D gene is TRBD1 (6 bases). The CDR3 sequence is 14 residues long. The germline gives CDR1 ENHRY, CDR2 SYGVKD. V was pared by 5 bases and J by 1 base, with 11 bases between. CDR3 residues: CAISTGQKNTEAFF. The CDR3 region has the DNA TGTGCCATCAGTACAGGACAGAAGAACACTGAAGCTTTCTTT.

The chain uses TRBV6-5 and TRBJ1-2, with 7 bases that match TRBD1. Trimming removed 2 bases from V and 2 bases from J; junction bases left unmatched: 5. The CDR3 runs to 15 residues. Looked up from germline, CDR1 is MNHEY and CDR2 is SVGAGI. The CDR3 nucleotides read TGTGCCAGCAGTTACAGCGGGACAGAGAACTATGGCTACACCTTC. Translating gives CASSYSGTENYGYTF.